This TCR beta chain appears in the sequencing data of a study of T cells in Graves' hyperthyroidism and ophthalmopathy. This clonotype was counted only a few times. RNA transcripts served as the template for amplifying TCR beta CDR3 regions. TCR CDR3 underwent first-round RT-PCR with the HTBI primer set. TCRdb ran MiXCR on the multiplex PCR reads and lists one entry per CDR3 protein. The sample contains hundreds of thousands of distinct CDR3 sequences, around 17% of which appear only once. This CDR3 spans 15 amino acids. The germline V gene encodes CDR1 SEHNR and CDR2 FQNEAQ (reference sequence). V lost 5 bases and J lost 1, with 15 bases in between.

The sequence derives from a woman aged 18-35 years with Graves' hyperthyroidism. The sequenced material came from blood. The chain uses TRBV7-9 and TRBJ2-7, with a weak D call TRBD1 (5 bases). CDR3 DNA sequence: TGTGCCAGCAGCCCCCGCAGGGTAGGATCCTACGAGCAGTACTTC. Translation: CASSPRRVGSYEQYF.